This T cell receptor beta chain originates from a study of cytomegalovirus exposure and HLA in healthy donors. Study-wide results and caveats: HLA alleles showed associations with some 15,000 TCR beta sequences in a later analysis, at a 0.05 false discovery rate. Cytomegalovirus-associated TCR beta chains were listed, numbering 150 to 200. In an earlier analysis, productive rearrangement rates for most beta V segments clustered near 87% or 30%. Accurate predictions that matched the HLA-A and HLA-B alleles of most subjects were reportedly made from TCR beta sequences.

Amplification used 60 Vbeta primers and 13 Jbeta primers. Sequenced by immunoSEQ multiplex PCR; TCRdb stores in-frame clones only, minus some. The sample has about 150,000 clones, roughly 81% seen once. Details on this clone: The antigen is not known.

The TCR comes from a man aged 25-40 years in good health and CMV-seropositive. The sequenced material came from PBMCs.

CDR3 nucleotides: TGTGCCATCAAGTGGGAGAGCGGCACCGGGGAGCTGTTTTTT. Its protein product is CAIKWESGTGELFF. This chain uses TRBV10-3 with TRBJ2-2; possible D gene TRBD2, 5 bases. The V gene lost 7 bases and the J gene lost 4 bases, with 13 bases spanning the gap. CDR1 is ENHRY and CDR2 is SYGVKD in the germline V gene. The CDR3 totals 14 residues.